This T cell receptor (beta chain) was recorded in a study of T cell responses to AZD1222 COVID-19 vaccine. Method: immunoSEQ multiplex PCR; TCRdb's copy keeps in-frame clones and lacks some. This table holds approximately 170,000 clones, around 87% found once. Germline V gene data show CDR1 as SGHNT and CDR2 as YYREEE (reference sequence). The CDR3 is 14 residues long. With 4 bases clipped from V and 2 bases from J, the junction kept 6 bases outside the gene matches. This chain joins TRBV5-4 and TRBJ2-7; 7 nucleotides agree with TRBD2. The sequencing here drew on peripheral blood, taken on day 0 of AZD1222 vaccination. This clonotype was sampled from an adult in good health. The CDR3 protein is CASSPGGGTYEQYV. The DNA of the CDR3 is TGTGCCAGCAGCCCCGGCGGGGGAACCTACGAGCAGTACGTC.